The sequence of this TCR beta chain was determined in a study of cytomegalovirus exposure and HLA in healthy donors. About the research overall: In a later analysis, the approximately 120 validation repertoires were reported to have used the same platform as the roughly 700 first-cohort repertoires. Broader study findings: The study put 150 to 200 TCR beta chains on its list as cytomegalovirus-associated. Specificity of three CMV-associated chains for CMV antigens was verified in vitro.

The data were produced by immunoSEQ multiplex PCR, yet TCRdb's version contains in-frame clones alone and is incomplete. The sample consists of approximately 150,000 clones, roughly 90% of them appearing once. The CDR3 extends over 17 amino acids. Germline V lookup: CDR1 SGHRS, CDR2 YFSETQ. J was trimmed by 4 bases and V by 0 bases; bases with no gene match: 12. In this sample, this clone turned up a few times. Its antigen is unknown. The source is a man aged 18 to 30 in good health and CMV-seropositive. Sequences were obtained from PBMCs. This chain joins TRBV5-1 and TRBJ2-5; TRBD2 agrees at 7 bases. CDR3 region: CASSLGTSGAGGETQYF. CDR3 nucleotide sequence: TGCGCCAGCAGCTTGGGGACTAGTGGAGCTGGCGGAGAGACCCAGTACTTC.